Sequencing of this TCR beta chain was carried out in a study of blood T cell repertoires in COVID-19. As for the study in general: The study drew acute and convalescent COVID-19 samples from the United States, Italy and Spain. From T cells, B-cell-depleted T cells, or PBMCs came the material, which was cDNA or gDNA.

Method: immunoSEQ multiplex PCR; TCRdb's copy keeps in-frame clones and lacks some. The sample consists of 250,000 or so clones, around 90% of them appearing once. Per germline, CDR1 MNHNY and CDR2 SVGAGI (reference sequence). The CDR3 covers 14 residues. Trimming left V 5 bases short and J 4 bases short, with 14 bases between. The genes are TRBV6-6 and TRBJ1-1; D ambiguous. Sample: peripheral blood. This clonotype was sampled from a man older than 75 with acute or convalescent COVID-19. CDR3 sequence: CASSALGLGTEAFF. CDR3 bases: TGTGCCAGCAGTGCACTAGGGTTGGGCACTGAAGCTTTCTTT.